These 21 T cell receptor beta chains came from one sample sequenced in a study of T cell responses to AZD1222 COVID-19 vaccine. Measured with immunoSEQ multiplex PCR; TCRdb has only the in-frame clones, and not every one. The repertoire holds around 120,000 clones, with about 91% as singletons. The specimen comprised peripheral blood, sampled on day 0 of AZD1222 vaccination. The receptors were sampled from an adult in good health.

The chain links TRBV29-1 to TRBJ2-7; 9 nucleotides align to TRBD1. The V gene's germline CDR1 is SQVTM and CDR2 ANQGSEA. This CDR3 has 13 residues. With V trimmed by 6 bases and J by 4 bases, 7 bases remained unmatched. CDR3: CSVGQGVRYEQYF. The DNA for the CDR3 is TGCAGCGTGGGACAGGGCGTTAGGTACGAGCAGTACTTC.

In this sample, this clone turned up once. The chain combines TRBV2 with TRBJ1-5; 9 bases fit TRBD1. CDR3 size: 15 residues. Trimming at V came to 4 bases and at J to 7 bases, leaving 8 bases not matched to a gene. Per germline, CDR1 SNHLY and CDR2 FYNNEI. For the CDR3, the DNA is TGTGCCAGCAGTGGGCAGGGACAGGGCCAACAGCCCCAGCATTTT. The encoded protein is CASSGQGQGQQPQHF.

The chain uses TRBV19 and TRBJ1-2; 8 bases are shared with TRBD1. The CDR3 has 13 residues. J gave up 7 bases and V 9 bases, and 10 bases lay outside the gene matches. Germline V CDR1 and CDR2: LNHDA, SQIVND (reference sequence). As DNA, the CDR3 is TGTGCCAGCCATAGGGGACAGGCAAGTGGCTACACCTTC. Translating it yields CASHRGQASGYTF.

The gene calls are TRBV7-2 and TRBJ2-2; 8 bases align to TRBD2. V lost 2 bases and J lost 7; bases outside the gene matches: 6. The CDR3 sequence is 15 residues long. CDR1 and CDR2 (germline): SGHTA, FQGNSA. The CDR3 reads CASSLNGLAIGELFF. The CDR3 DNA reads TGTGCCAGCAGCTTAAACGGACTAGCCATCGGGGAGCTGTTTTTT. The full variable domain, its missing parts supplied by reference TRBV7-2 and TRBJ2-2, is GAGVSQSPSNKVTEKGKDVELRCDPISGHTALYWYRQSLGQGLEFLIYFQGNSAPDKSGLPSDRFSAERTGGSVSTLTIQRTQQEDSAVYLCASSLNGLAIGELFFGEGSRLTVL.

This clone was observed once. V is TRBV6-2 or TRBV6-3 and J is TRBJ2-1; D may be TRBD2 (5 bases). With 4 bases removed from V and 5 bases from J, the gap between germline ends came to 15 bases. The germline gives CDR1 MNHEY, CDR2 SVGEGT. CDR3 size: 15 residues. The CDR3 sequence is CASSFSRDWDNEQFF. In DNA, the CDR3 is TGTGCCAGCAGTTTTTCCCGGGATTGGGACAATGAGCAGTTCTTC.

This clone occurred a few times. This chain's CDR3 is CASIFSGAGTEAFF. Written as DNA, the CDR3 is TGTGCCAGCATATTTTCGGGGGCGGGAACTGAAGCTTTCTTT. The V and J genes are TRBV6-5 and TRBJ1-1, with D tentatively TRBD1 (6 bases). CDR1 is MNHEY and CDR2 is SVGAGI in the germline V gene. The V end lost 7 bases, the J end lost 5 bases, and 17 bases lay between the germline ends. The CDR3 spans 14 residues.

The V gene is TRBV7-2, the J gene TRBJ1-5; maybe TRBD1 (6 bases). V was trimmed by 1 base and J by 6 bases, leaving 13 bases between them. This CDR3 spans 15 amino acids. Germline V gene sequence: CDR1 SGHTA, CDR2 FQGNSA. The CDR3 region has the DNA TGTGCCAGCAGCTTAGGCCAGGGGAGTAGTCAGCCCCAGCATTTT. Translating gives CASSLGQGSSQPQHF.

The chain links TRBV5-8 to TRBJ1-2; a possible D gene is TRBD1 (5 bases). Germline loops: CDR1 SGHTS, CDR2 YDEGEE. The CDR3 sequence is 16 residues long. Trimming removed 4 bases at V and 0 bases at J, with 16 bases between. In DNA form, the CDR3 reads TGTGCCAGCAGCCAATTCCCCACAGGCACTAACTATGGCTACACCTTC. As protein: CASSQFPTGTNYGYTF. Supplemented by reference TRBV5-8 and TRBJ1-2, the full variable domain reads EAGVTQSPTHLIKTRGQQATLRCSPISGHTSVYWYQQALGLGLQFLLWYDEGEERNRGNFPPRFSGRQFPNYSSELNVNALELEDSALYLCASSQFPTGTNYGYTFGSGTRLTVV.

The chain recombines TRBV15 with TRBJ2-3; 7 bases match TRBD1. This CDR3 comprises 15 residues. The germline V gene has CDR1 LNHNV and CDR2 YYDKDF (reference sequence). Trimming took 5 bases from V and 1 from J; bases not matched to a gene: 6. The CDR3 DNA follows: TGTGCCACCAGCGTACAGGGGTTCGGCACAGATACGCAGTATTTT. Its translation is CATSVQGFGTDTQYF.

The chain couples TRBV18 to TRBJ1-4; D gene ambiguous. The length of the CDR3 is 15 residues. Germline values: CDR1 KGHSH, CDR2 LQKENI. V lost 4 bases and J 5 bases, leaving 14 bases between the germline ends. The chain's CDR3 is CASSLWTDRNEKLFF. As DNA, the CDR3 is TGTGCCAGCTCACTATGGACGGATCGGAATGAAAAACTGTTTTTT.

This chain uses TRBV6-5 with TRBJ1-4; TRBD1 is a possible D gene (6 bases). Germline V gene sequence: CDR1 MNHEY, CDR2 SVGAGI. CDR3 length: 14 residues. Between the trimmed V and J ends, which lost 6 bases and 7 bases, there was a span of 15 bases. The CDR3 DNA is TGTGCCAGCAGCCCCGAGGGGGGCGGTGAAAAACTGTTTTTT. Its protein is CASSPEGGGEKLFF.

This rearrangement joins TRBV19 to TRBJ2-7, with D uncertain. This CDR3 contains 12 residues. The V gene lost 3 bases and the J gene lost 0 bases, with 3 bases spanning the gap. Germline-derived CDR1 and CDR2 are LNHDA and SQIVND (reference sequence). The CDR3: CASSMGSYEQYF. The CDR3 bases are TGTGCCAGTAGTATGGGCTCCTACGAGCAGTACTTC.

The genes are TRBV19 and TRBJ2-5; TRBD1 matches at 9 bases. The V segment lost 4 bases and the J segment 7 bases; nucleotides outside the gene matches: 7. Germline V CDR1 and CDR2: LNHDA, SQIVND (reference sequence). The CDR3 has 14 residues. CDR3 amino acids: CASSKDRGYGTQYF. The DNA of the CDR3 is TGTGCCAGTAGTAAGGACAGGGGCTACGGGACCCAGTACTTC.

The V call is TRBV9, the J call TRBJ1-5; D may be TRBD1 (6 bases). Per germline, CDR1 SGDLS and CDR2 YYNGEE. The CDR3 is 15 residues long. V was cut by 4 bases and J by 3 bases, with 14 bases left in between. CDR3 sequence: CASSPTGQNNQPQHF. The CDR3 DNA follows: TGTGCCAGCAGCCCAACTGGACAGAACAATCAGCCCCAGCATTTT.

This clone has a single count. The chain carries TRBV11-2 and TRBJ1-1; possible D gene TRBD1, 6 bases. Germline V CDR1 and CDR2: SGHAT, FQNNGV. The CDR3 is 14 residues long. V was pared by 1 base and J by 5 bases, with 11 bases between. The CDR3 DNA is TGTGCCAGCAGCTTAGCAGGAGGGGGAACTGAAGCTTTCTTT. Translation: CASSLAGGGTEAFF.

This sequence joins TRBV18 and TRBJ2-2, with TRBD1 matching over 7 bases. There are 15 residues in the CDR3. The germline CDR1 and CDR2 sequences are KGHSH and LQKENI. V was pared by 3 bases and J by 2 bases, with 3 bases of the junction left unmatched. CDR3 coding DNA: TGTGCCAGCTCACCGGGACAGATTAACACCGGGGAGCTGTTTTTT. Encoded protein: CASSPGQINTGELFF.

The chain joins TRBV6-5 to TRBJ2-7, with D uncertain. V lost 6 bases and J lost 3, with 3 bases in between. Germline CDR1 reads MNHEY; CDR2 reads SVGAGI. CDR3 length equals 10 residues. The CDR3 coding sequence is TGTGCCAGCAGGGACTACGAGCAGTACTTC. The encoded protein is CASRDYEQYF.

The V call is TRBV18, the J call TRBJ1-1, with D tentatively TRBD1 (5 bases). The CDR3 runs 15 residues. The germline V gene has CDR1 KGHSH and CDR2 LQKENI. The V and J ends lost 0 bases and 1 base respectively, with 9 bases between them. The CDR3 loop reads CASSPPDSWNTEAFF. CDR3 in DNA: TGTGCCAGCTCACCACCCGACAGTTGGAACACTGAAGCTTTCTTT. The full variable domain, rest sourced from reference TRBV18 and TRBJ1-1, is NAGVMQNPRHLVRRRGQEARLRCSPMKGHSHVYWYRQLPEEGLKFMVYLQKENIIDESGMPKERFSAEFPKEGPSILRIQQVVRGDSAAYFCASSPPDSWNTEAFFGQGTRLTVV.

The CDR3 loop reads CASSLGTGAFYNEQFF. The CDR3 DNA reads TGTGCCAGCAGCTTAGGGACAGGGGCGTTCTACAATGAGCAGTTCTTC. The chain links TRBV5-6 to TRBJ2-1; TRBD1 agrees at 10 bases. This CDR3 is built from 16 residues. Germline V lookup: CDR1 SGHDT, CDR2 YYEEEE. V was clipped by 2 bases and J by 3 bases; unmatched bases: 5.

The rearrangement links TRBV10-2 to TRBJ2-2, with 7 bases fitting TRBD1. Germline trimming cut 3 bases from V and 1 base from J; bases unmatched to any gene: 2. The CDR3 runs to 15 residues. The germline CDR1 and CDR2 sequences are WSHSY and SAAADI. The CDR3 is CASSERTGNTGELFF. The DNA of the CDR3 is TGCGCCAGCAGTGAAAGGACAGGGAACACCGGGGAGCTGTTTTTT.

The chain links TRBV7-2 to TRBJ1-1, with D perhaps TRBD1 (6 bases). The CDR3 has 16 residues. The V gene lost 0 bases and the J gene lost 0 bases, with 11 bases spanning the gap. Germline CDR1 SGHTA, CDR2 FQGNSA. CDR3: CASSLAGHGLNTEAFF. For the CDR3, the DNA is TGTGCCAGCAGCTTAGCGGGACACGGGTTGAACACTGAAGCTTTCTTT.